The clone carrying this TCR beta chain was seen at least ten times. Its cognate antigen is unknown. The sample belongs to a study of T-cell reconstitution after alpha-beta-depleted transplantation in children. Study findings and constraints: After transplant, high TCRbeta diversity at day 60 in some patients arose from surviving recipient T cells and thymic progenitors. About two months after transplant, alpha-beta T cells reportedly came from several hundred expanded graft clones. Hyperexpanded clones declined; after one year, newly produced T cells mostly supplied diversity.

Unique molecular identifiers were incorporated into the prepared TCRbeta library. TCRdb independently ran MiXCR on the PCR reads; one entry per CDR3 protein. The sample lists over 400,000 distinct CDR3 sequences, around 46% occurring once. Germline CDR1 MDHEN, CDR2 SYDVKM. This CDR3 has 15 amino acids. V lost 2 bases to trimming and J lost 7 bases, with 17 bases between them. The sequence was collected from a girl aged 2 to 9 with aplastic anemia, due to receive a stem cell transplant. The rearrangement links TRBV28 to TRBJ1-2; D is perhaps TRBD1 (6 bases). The input for sequencing was PBMCs, taken before TCRalphabeta/CD19-depleted stem cell transplant. The CDR3 is CASSLRPDLGGGYTF. CDR3 in DNA: TGTGCCAGCAGTTTACGCCCAGACCTAGGGGGTGGCTACACCTTC.